One and the same sample provided the 32 T cell receptor beta chains below, sequenced in a study of OX40 agonist ivuxolimab in advanced cancers. The data were produced by immunoSEQ multiplex PCR, yet TCRdb's version contains in-frame clones alone and is incomplete. The sample records roughly 62,000 clones, 70% to 90% being singletons. The sample was CD4+ or CD8+ T cells sorted from blood, taken in a trial of the OX40 agonist ivuxolimab. These receptors all stem from an adult with an advanced solid tumor such as melanoma, head and neck, liver or kidney cancer.

This chain links TRBV18 with TRBJ2-2; 8 nucleotides line up with TRBD1. Germline CDR1 KGHSH, CDR2 LQKENI. The V segment lost 6 bases and the J segment 2 bases; nucleotides outside the gene matches: 5. The CDR3 has 15 residues. The CDR3 coding sequence is TGTGCCAGCTCGCCGGGACAGGCTAACACCGGGGAGCTGTTTTTT. Translated: CASSPGQANTGELFF. Full variable domain (missing parts from reference TRBV18 and TRBJ2-2): NAGVMQNPRHLVRRRGQEARLRCSPMKGHSHVYWYRQLPEEGLKFMVYLQKENIIDESGMPKERFSAEFPKEGPSILRIQQVVRGDSAAYFCASSPGQANTGELFFGEGSRLTVL.

The count of this clone is one. In nucleotides, the CDR3 is TGCGCCAGCAGCCAAGGTCAAGGGACAAATAAACGAAATGAGCAGTTCTTC. Amino acids: CASSQGQGTNKRNEQFF. V and J are TRBV4-1 and TRBJ2-1; D is possibly TRBD1 (6 bases). Per germline, CDR1 MGHRA and CDR2 YSYEKL. V dropped 1 base and J dropped 7 bases, with 20 bases sitting between them. There are 17 residues in the CDR3.

A single count supports this clone. This chain uses TRBV5-1 with TRBJ2-5; the D gene is possibly TRBD2 (5 bases). V was pared by 4 bases and J by 4 bases, with 11 bases between. Germline loops: CDR1 SGHRS, CDR2 YFSETQ. CDR3 length: 13 residues. The DNA for the CDR3 is TGCGCCAGCAGCCGAGGGAGTGGAGAGACCCAGTACTTC. This codes for CASSRGSGETQYF.

The chain carries TRBV27 and TRBJ2-1; the match to TRBD2 covers 7 bases. Germline V gene sequence: CDR1 MNHEY, CDR2 SMNVEV (reference sequence). The V gene end was trimmed by 7 bases and the J gene end by 10 bases; junction bases not matched to a gene: 4. CDR3 size: 11 residues. The CDR3 is CASIRGGEQFF. The CDR3 DNA follows: TGTGCCAGCATACGGGGAGGGGAGCAGTTCTTC.

The rearrangement uses TRBV5-1 and TRBJ2-1, with 11 nucleotides matching TRBD2. CDR3 length: 15 residues. The trim removed 2 bases at V and 8 bases at J, leaving 6 bases unmatched. Germline-derived CDR1 and CDR2 are SGHRS and YFSETQ. CDR3 region: CASSFLTSGRYEQFF. Written as DNA, the CDR3 is TGCGCCAGCAGCTTCCTTACTAGCGGGAGATATGAGCAGTTCTTC.

The CDR3 nucleotides are TGTGCCAGCAGCTTAGATGGGACTTCGCACAATGAGCAGTTCTTC. Its translation is CASSLDGTSHNEQFF. The rearrangement uses TRBV11-2 and TRBJ2-1; D possibly corresponds to TRBD2 (6 bases). CDR3 length: 15 residues. CDR1 SGHAT and CDR2 FQNNGV come from the germline V gene. V was pared by 0 bases and J by 5 bases, with 11 bases between.

This clone was seen just once. V usage is TRBV6-1 and J usage is TRBJ2-7; 10 bases line up with TRBD2. The CDR3 has 14 amino acids. CDR1 is MNHNS and CDR2 is SASEGT in the germline V gene. The V gene end was trimmed by 6 bases and the J gene end by 5 bases; junction bases not matched to a gene: 7. CDR3 bases: TGTGCCAGCAGGAGAAGTCTAGCGGGAGACGAGCAGTACTTC. It translates to CASRRSLAGDEQYF.

CDR3 sequence reads: CASSLLGLGTGELFF. The CDR3 bases are TGTGCCAGCAGTTTACTAGGGTTGGGCACCGGGGAGCTGTTTTTT. The chain joins TRBV28 to TRBJ2-2, with no clear D. The V end was cut by 2 bases, the J end by 4 bases, with 11 bases between. The CDR3 runs to 15 residues. Germline V CDR1 and CDR2: MDHEN, SYDVKM.

This sequence joins TRBV4-2 and TRBJ2-7; the D is unclear. V shed 0 bases and J shed 2 bases, with 11 bases lying between them. In germline, CDR1 is LGHNA, CDR2 YNFKEQ. This CDR3 has 15 residues. The CDR3 loop is CASSQELQAPYEQYF. CDR3 nucleotide sequence: TGTGCCAGCAGCCAAGAACTCCAGGCCCCCTACGAGCAGTACTTC.

CDR3 coding DNA: TGTGCCAGCAGTTATGAGGCAGGATACGGTGAGCAGTTCTTC. Protein product: CASSYEAGYGEQFF. This sequence joins TRBV6-5 and TRBJ2-1, with D uncertain. The CDR3 runs to 14 residues. From germline, CDR1 is MNHEY and CDR2 SVGAGI. V was cut by 3 bases and J by 9 bases, with 15 bases left in between.

The rearrangement links TRBV6-5 to TRBJ2-3; D uncertain. The CDR3 consists of 11 residues. In germline, CDR1 is MNHEY, CDR2 SVGAGI. V lost 8 bases to trimming and J lost 2 bases, with 5 bases between them. CDR3 residues: CASGYTDTQYF. Here the CDR3 DNA reads TGTGCCAGCGGCTACACAGATACGCAGTATTTT.

The chain employs TRBV28 and TRBJ1-4, with D uncertain. Trimming removed 6 bases at V and 4 bases at J, with 12 bases between. Germline loops: CDR1 MDHEN, CDR2 SYDVKM. This CDR3 has 14 residues. The CDR3 sequence is CASSPAGNNEKLFF. CDR3 nucleotides: TGTGCCAGCAGCCCTGCGGGCAATAATGAAAAACTGTTTTTT.

The table lists this clone with a few counts. The chain is built from TRBV7-6 and TRBJ1-6, with D unclear. This CDR3 spans 13 amino acids. Germline CDR1 is SGHVS and CDR2 is FNYEAQ. Trimming pared 1 base from V and 7 bases from J, leaving 5 bases between. The chain's CDR3 is CASSLGANSPLHF. For the CDR3, the DNA is TGTGCCAGCAGCTTAGGGGCAAATTCACCCCTCCACTTT. Full variable domain (outside the CDR3, taken from reference TRBV7-6 and TRBJ1-6): GAGVSQSPRYKVTKRGQDVALRCDPISGHVSLYWYRQALGQGPEFLTYFNYEAQQDKSGLPNDRFSAERPEGSISTLTIQRTEQRDSAMYRCASSLGANSPLHFGNGTRLTVT.

This clone appeared a single time. The rearrangement joins TRBV9 to TRBJ2-1; tentatively, D is TRBD1 (5 bases). The germline V gene has CDR1 SGDLS and CDR2 YYNGEE. Between the trimmed V and J ends, which lost 6 bases and 0 bases, there was a span of 13 bases. This CDR3 comprises 15 residues. The CDR3 nucleotides read TGTGCCAGCACCTCCGACAGTGGCTCCTACAATGAGCAGTTCTTC. Translation: CASTSDSGSYNEQFF. The full variable domain, rest sourced from reference TRBV9 and TRBJ2-1, is DSGVTQTPKHLITATGQRVTLRCSPRSGDLSVYWYQQSLDQGLQFLIQYYNGEERAKGNILERFSAQQFPDLHSELNLSSLELGDSALYFCASTSDSGSYNEQFFGPGTRLTVL.

The rearrangement uses TRBV5-1 and TRBJ2-7; weak D call: TRBD2 (7 bases). Germline V CDR1 and CDR2: SGHRS, YFSETQ. Trimming shortened V by 1 base and J by 1 base, and 12 bases separated the two germline ends. The CDR3 runs 15 residues. The chain's CDR3 is CASSLRGGRSYEQYF. The CDR3 nucleotides are TGCGCCAGCAGCTTGAGGGGGGGCCGATCCTACGAGCAGTACTTC.

This clone was detected only once. The CDR3: CAWSVWENTEAFF. DNA for the CDR3: TGTGCCTGGAGTGTATGGGAGAACACTGAAGCTTTCTTT. The J gene is TRBJ1-1, the V gene TRBV30; D unclear. This CDR3 region has 13 residues. Germline V lookup: CDR1 GTSNPN, CDR2 SVGIG (reference sequence). Trimming pared 0 bases from V and 1 base from J, leaving 6 bases between.

The chain employs TRBV28 and TRBJ1-1; a possible D gene is TRBD1 (5 bases). Per the germline V gene, CDR1 is MDHEN and CDR2 is SYDVKM. V was cut by 2 bases and J by 1 base, with 11 bases left in between. This CDR3 comprises 15 residues. CDR3 loop: CASSLQGTANTEAFF. CDR3 sequence (DNA): TGTGCCAGCAGTTTACAGGGAACAGCGAACACTGAAGCTTTCTTT.

The chain is built from TRBV11-2 and TRBJ2-3; perhaps TRBD2 as D (5 bases). This CDR3 comprises 16 residues. V dropped 3 bases and J dropped 5 bases, with 18 bases sitting between them. From germline, CDR1 is SGHAT and CDR2 FQNNGV. The CDR3 reads CASSFRGSGLRDTQYF. The CDR3 DNA sequence: TGTGCCAGCAGCTTCCGAGGGTCTGGACTCAGAGATACGCAGTATTTT.

The V call is TRBV6-1, the J call TRBJ2-1, with D possibly matching TRBD2 (7 bases). Germline lookup yields CDR1 MNHNS and CDR2 SASEGT. There are 12 residues in the CDR3. V was pared by 2 bases and J by 16 bases, with 15 bases between. DNA of the CDR3: TGTGCCAGCAGTGAATGGCGGGGGCGCCGTTTCTTC. It codes for CASSEWRGRRFF.

V and J are TRBV4-1 and TRBJ1-2; D is possibly TRBD1 (5 bases). Germline V gene sequence: CDR1 MGHRA, CDR2 YSYEKL. Trimming stripped 0 bases from V and 5 bases from J, with 25 bases between. CDR3 size: 19 residues. The CDR3 sequence is CASSQDLGAPAIEGYGYTF. The CDR3 DNA follows: TGCGCCAGCAGCCAAGATCTAGGGGCCCCAGCCATTGAGGGATATGGCTACACCTTC.

This chain joins TRBV6-1 and TRBJ2-1; maybe TRBD2 (5 bases). In germline, CDR1 is MNHNS, CDR2 SASEGT. Trimming took 3 bases from V and 7 from J, leaving 16 bases between them. The length of the CDR3 is 15 residues. The CDR3 DNA sequence: TGTGCCAGCAGTGATATGTGGGAGAATATGAATGAGCAGTTCTTC. It is translated as CASSDMWENMNEQFF.

The chain employs TRBV5-8 and TRBJ1-4, with D perhaps TRBD1 (5 bases). The V and J ends lost 0 bases and 8 bases respectively, with 14 bases between them. The CDR3 runs to 15 residues. Per the germline V gene, CDR1 is SGHTS and CDR2 is YDEGEE. The CDR3 bases are TGTGCCAGCAGCTTGGCCGAGGGCGGGGGAGAAAAACTGTTTTTT. Residues: CASSLAEGGGEKLFF.

This clone came up once. J is TRBJ2-7 and V is TRBV15, with 7 bases aligning to TRBD1. V shed 1 base, J shed 2 bases, and the junction held 8 bases outside the gene matches. Per germline, CDR1 LNHNV and CDR2 YYDKDF (reference sequence). The CDR3 has 16 amino acids. The CDR3 region has the DNA TGTGCCACCAGCAGAGCCGAGGGGGCGCGGGCCTACGAGCAGTACTTC. It specifies CATSRAEGARAYEQYF. The full variable domain, with the rest looked up from reference TRBV15 and TRBJ2-7, is DAMVIQNPRYQVTQFGKPVTLSCSQTLNHNVMYWYQQKSSQAPKLLFHYYDKDFNNEADTPDNFQSRRPNTSFCFLDIRSPGLGDTAMYLCATSRAEGARAYEQYFGPGTRLTVT.

This chain links TRBV10-2 with TRBJ2-1; TRBD1 aligns across 7 bases. Trimming took 6 bases from V and 2 from J; bases not matched to a gene: 7. The germline gives CDR1 WSHSY, CDR2 SAAADI. CDR3 size: 15 residues. The CDR3 is CASRDTGVTYNEQFF. Written as DNA, the CDR3 is TGCGCCAGCAGGGATACAGGGGTGACCTACAATGAGCAGTTCTTC.

The rearrangement links TRBV15 to TRBJ2-1; TRBD2 matches at 8 bases. CDR1 and CDR2 (germline): LNHNV, YYDKDF (reference sequence). This CDR3 has 17 amino acids. With 0 bases clipped from V and 7 bases from J, the junction kept 11 bases outside the gene matches. CDR3 loop: CATSRDRGGGRRNEQFF. For the CDR3, the DNA is TGTGCCACCAGCAGAGATCGTGGGGGCGGGAGGAGGAATGAGCAGTTCTTC.

This chain joins TRBV25-1 and TRBJ2-2; 8 positions match TRBD2. Germline CDR1 MGHDK, CDR2 SYGVNS. This CDR3 has 14 residues. Losses at the gene ends were 8 bases for V and 7 bases for J; bases not matched to a gene: 9. The CDR3 coding sequence is TGTGCCAGCGAAAGCGGGAGAAGAGGCGGGGAGCTGTTTTTT. This encodes CASESGRRGGELFF.

V usage is TRBV9 and J usage is TRBJ1-2; D not resolved. This CDR3 contains 15 residues. CDR1 SGDLS and CDR2 YYNGEE come from the germline V gene. The V end was cut by 0 bases, the J end by 6 bases, with 15 bases between. CDR3 residues: CASSVEGIGWNGYTF. The CDR3 DNA reads TGTGCCAGCAGCGTAGAGGGAATTGGGTGGAATGGCTACACCTTC.

This chain links TRBV4-3 with TRBJ1-3; D uncertain. The CDR3 is 15 amino acids. CDR1 is LGHNA and CDR2 is YSLEER in the germline V gene. Trimming left V 0 bases short and J 9 bases short, with 15 bases between. This CDR3 is CASSQDLASRGTIYF. As DNA, the CDR3 is TGCGCCAGCAGCCAAGATCTAGCATCACGAGGCACCATATATTTT.

The genes are TRBV19 and TRBJ1-5; TRBD1 aligns across 12 bases. After removal of 5 bases from V and 5 bases from J, the junction contained 7 bases not matched to a gene. Germline V gene lookup returns CDR1 LNHDA and CDR2 SQIVND (reference sequence). The CDR3 loop spans 16 amino acids. The CDR3, as DNA: TGTGCCAGTAGTTCAACTGGGACAGGGGGCGATCAGCCCCAGCATTTT. Translating it yields CASSSTGTGGDQPQHF.

The CDR3 sequence is CASSSGRGYEQYF. The CDR3 nucleotides read TGTGCCAGTAGTAGCGGGAGGGGCTACGAGCAGTACTTC. V is TRBV19 and J is TRBJ2-7; 9 bases line up with TRBD2. The CDR3 spans 13 residues. CDR1 LNHDA and CDR2 SQIVND come from the germline V gene (reference sequence). J lost 3 bases, V lost 4 bases, and 1 base had no gene match.

The V and J genes are TRBV7-2 and TRBJ2-1, with a weak D call TRBD2 (5 bases). The CDR3 covers 16 residues. Trimming shortened V by 0 bases and J by 5 bases, and 14 bases separated the two germline ends. From germline, CDR1 is SGHTA and CDR2 FQGNSA. Here the CDR3 reads CASSLAAIEGNNEQFF. The CDR3 nucleotides are TGTGCCAGCAGCTTAGCGGCAATAGAGGGAAACAATGAGCAGTTCTTC.

The rearrangement uses TRBV11-3 and TRBJ2-3, with D perhaps matching TRBD2 (6 bases). V gave up 5 bases and J gave up 2 bases, with 8 bases separating them. The CDR3 sequence is 13 residues long. Looked up from germline, CDR1 is SGHNT and CDR2 is YENEEA. CDR3 in amino acids: CASSRDFTDTQYF. The CDR3 DNA reads as TGTGCCAGCAGCCGGGACTTCACAGATACGCAGTATTTT.